One T cell receptor beta chain is described in this entry. This clonotype has ten or more counts. The antigen it recognizes is unknown. Base qualities were left out, and no much larger clone turns up one base away. This sample was included in a study of Graves' ophthalmopathy and Graves' hyperthyroidism (dated 2018 in TCRdb). About the study as a whole: Peripheral blood was collected at initial diagnosis, before any treatment. The study used TCR beta repertoire signatures to distinguish Graves' ophthalmopathy from Graves' hyperthyroidism and to predict progression to ophthalmopathy. In total, 135 blood samples were TCR-sequenced: under 45 ophthalmopathy, approximately 80 hyperthyroidism and approximately 17 hyperthyroidism-to-ophthalmopathy patients. To explore V-J signatures that distinguish ophthalmopathy from hyperthyroidism, a discovery set of 100 patients was enrolled, made up of 40 to 45 with ophthalmopathy and some 58 with stable hyperthyroidism. For independent validation, a separate cohort was made up of roughly 19 hyperthyroidism patients plus 17 patients who later progressed from hyperthyroidism to ophthalmopathy. In five to seven hyperthyroidism patients, T-cell repertoires of thyroid tissue and blood were compared. Following sample collection, hyperthyroidism patients were given methimazole at a starting dose of 30 mg daily, and ophthalmopathy patients were given high-dose intravenous methylprednisolone. Points the paper makes about the study in general: In validation, the model predicted ophthalmopathy progression with about 71% sensitivity and roughly 72% specificity; eleven to twelve predicted patients were CT-confirmed with GO in a median of approximately six months. The 13-signature model separated ophthalmopathy from stable hyperthyroidism with approximately 90% sensitivity and less than 83% specificity in cross-validation, and 80%/75% in the test set. Sample size was not predetermined statistically, and investigators were not blinded to group allocation. Most of the expanded thyroid clonotypes with a frequency above 0.001 were also detected in blood, and it was suggested that the thyroid immune response may be reflected by blood repertoires.

Trimming costs V 6 bases and J 2 bases, and their ends lie 10 bases apart. From cysteine to phenylalanine, the CDR3 is 13 amino acids long. Only CDR3 DNA is held: 39 bases, read in frame from base 1. Based on the germline V gene, the CDR1 and CDR2 sequences are MDHEN and SYDVKM. For repertoire sequencing, the TCR beta CDR3 regions were amplified from RNA transcripts. The first round of RT-PCR was done with HTBI primers and the Qiagen OneStep RT-PCR kit, and was followed by a second round of multiplex PCR, then size selection and purification. The libraries underwent paired-end sequencing with 100 bp reads on an Illumina HiSeq2000. The published analysis was carried out like this. SOAPnuke was used to process the reads, throwing out any read that had adapters, had uncalled bases, had a mean Phred below 15, or lacked an exact constant-primer or identifier match. COPE v1.2.5 was used to merge high-quality paired reads. Each unique nucleotide sequence was defined as a clonotype, and clonotypes were aligned to IMGT TRB V, D and J references with MiTCR v1.1. The analysis was limited to V-J combinations with a frequency above 0.0001, which together covered 99% to 99.2% of the repertoires. For each V-J combination, a TCR clonal expansion and chaos score was defined as the ratio of F50 clonal expansion to chaos observed in the TCRdist matrix. Features were reduced by Welch's t-statistics and random forest to around 13 V-J combinations, which fed a naive Bayes classifier. The similarity between thyroid and blood repertoires was quantified using the Morisita-Horn index. In-frame beta chains were kept once TCRdb had trimmed the public reads at Q25 with fastp and called clones with MiXCR. Entries are consolidated by CDR3 protein sequence, retaining the most common genes and DNA. These V and J calls are TCRdb output, not the study's own analysis. The sample includes 300,000 to 450,000 distinct CDR3 sequences, with roughly 17% observed a single time. The ten largest make up roughly 2.4% of the sample.

A patient counted as having stable hyperthyroidism if there was no progression to ophthalmopathy within 18 months of follow-up. Hyperthyroidism patients were newly diagnosed, with disease duration under 2 months, and aged 18 to 65 years. Patients with other autoimmune diseases, uncontrolled infections, pregnancy or lactation were excluded. Diagnosis relied on clinical symptoms, serum thyroxine, TRAb, thyroid ultrasound and orbital computed tomography. Ficoll-Paque density gradient centrifugation was used to isolate PBMCs from about 9 ml of fresh peripheral blood. Total RNA was extracted with Trizol reagent and quality-checked on an Agilent 2100 Bioanalyzer.

The source is an adult woman with stable Graves' hyperthyroidism. Sequenced material: peripheral blood. This receptor chain uses TRBV28 and TRBJ1-2, with a weak D call of TRBD1 (6 bases match). The sequenced DNA: TGTGCCAGCAGGACCACAGGGAACTATGGCTACACCTTC. The resulting protein is CASRTTGNYGYTF.